This TCR beta chain stems from a study of shared clonotypes between healthy human individuals (dated by TCRdb to the early 2020s). About the full investigation: The cohort comprised a couple of women and three men aged 18 to 49 years. For each donor, CD4 naive and CD4 memory were each given three plates, CD8 naive was given two plates, and CD8 memory was given one plate. The study deeply sequenced blood TCR repertoires of about 5 healthy adults to estimate repertoire size and the extent of clonotype sharing between individuals. Different laboratories and diverse techniques were used to prepare libraries and sequence TCR repertoires, to increase sequencing depth and limit assay-specific biases. Leukapheresis yielded between about 0.85 and 9.5 billion PBMCs per donor.

As for this clone: Its recognized antigen is unknown. No much larger clone exists at a distance of one base, and base qualities are not known.

Study-level results and caveats: Higher generation probabilities were observed for clonotypes shared by all four sorted-subset donors than for non-shared clonotypes. Rarefaction of sorted-subset datasets indicated incomplete sequencing despite the large sequencing depth. About 5% of naive CD4, 3.5% of naive CD8, roughly 2.4% of memory CD4, and 0.35% to 0.5% of memory CD8 clonotypes were shared across several donors. Larger estimated clonotype richness was generally found for naive subsets than for memory subsets. Because the study included a small number of donors, the genetic and exposure-history diversity represented was limited. Pairwise subsampling led to the expectation that sequencing depth would affect the degree of clonotype sharing among donors. Only blood was sampled, and tissue TCR repertoires likely differ from those in blood.

The donors were healthy, HIV-negative adults who had no recently reported acute infections or vaccinations. All donors were Caucasian adults living in Nashville, Tennessee, USA. CD4+ T cells were enriched through magnetic negative selection, after which naive cells were positively selected on CD45RA and the remaining negative fraction served as the memory subset. Blood was collected by leukapheresis, and PBMCs were isolated by Ficoll-Histopaque density gradient centrifugation and then cryopreserved in liquid nitrogen vapor phase. Purity and quantity of every magnetically sorted T cell population were checked by analytical flow cytometry. From each sorted fraction, genomic DNA was isolated and quantified by UV absorbance on a Nanodrop 2000c. Based on the germline V gene, the CDR1 and CDR2 sequences are SNHLY and FYNNEI. From cysteine to phenylalanine, the CDR3 is 15 amino acids long. The retained sequence is limited to the CDR3, 45 bases, with the frame set at the first base. Unmatched junction bases come to 6, with V trimmed by 7 bases and J by 2 bases.

Using the deep immunoSEQ assay, TCR CDR3 regions were amplified from genomic DNA by multiplex PCR. Extracted genomic DNA from each cell subset was spread evenly across all wells of several immunoSEQ 96-well plates, with each plate serving as a replicate. For sorted subsets, 200 ng of genomic DNA, equivalent to 25,000 to 30,000 T cell genomes, went into each replicate PCR. Purified libraries were quantified with a Qubit 3.0 fluorometer, sized on a Bioanalyzer 2100, and re-quantified with the KAPA Library Quantification kit. Every immunoSEQ 96-well plate was sequenced on a separate single-read 150-cycle Illumina NextSeq 550 flow cell. As for the original processing: Because the immunoSEQ output held only junctional sequences and lacked quality scores, the filtering could not match the filtering applied to full-length reads. To assign V/J genes and CDR3, sequences were annotated against IMGT germline references using PyIR, a Python wrapper for IgBLAST v1.9. Reads were removed for weak V/J assignments (E-value above 1e-6), missing CDR3, stop codons, out-of-frame junctions, or ambiguous translated residues. V3J clonotypes were defined as sequences sharing an identical inferred V gene, J gene, and CDR3 amino acid sequence. Percentage overlap between repertoires was calculated by dividing the number of shared unique clonotypes by the size of the smaller repertoire. Richness of each repertoire was evaluated using RTK rarefaction, the Chao1 estimator, and Recon v2.1 estimates of unobserved clonotypes. OLGA was used to compute generation probabilities for all TCRbeta clonotypes that the gDNA method yielded from a handful of donors. This is the immuneACCESS table as TCRdb keeps it, with only in-frame sequences that have V and J called. A part of the clones is gone; compared with another copy, unresolved V genes explain less than half, and the rest is unexplained. The D gene and trimming were derived from the DNA, and the V and J assignments and clone size from that table. For this sample there are a few million clones; approximately 96% appear just once. Of the sample, more than 0.1% falls within the top ten clones.

This chain joins TRBV2 to TRBJ2-7; 12 of the junction bases match TRBD2. Source material: naive CD4+ T cells sorted from blood. The cell subset or site label corresponds to: CD45RA+ positively selected. The sequence came from a man aged 18-30 years in good health. The CDR3 has the sequence CASKVRTSGTYEQYF. The DNA sequence is given as TGTGCCAGCAAAGTCAGGACTAGCGGGACCTACGAGCAGTACTTC.